The table lists the clone carrying this TCR beta chain with many counts. V lost 5 bases and J lost 10, with 18 bases in between. Germline CDR1 and CDR2: MRHNA and SNTAGT. This CDR3 is 14 amino acids long. This sample is part of a study of T cells after yellow fever vaccination. TCRdb reanalysed the 5' RACE reads using MiXCR and keeps one entry per CDR3 protein. The data hold tens of thousands of distinct CDR3 sequences, with roughly 6.3% observed a single time. This rearrangement joins TRBV6-4 to TRBJ2-1, with a tentative D call TRBD2 (5 bases). The receptor's source is a man aged 25-40 years who received the YFV17D yellow fever vaccine. Source: PBMCs, either bulk or a sorted T-cell subset (CD4+, CD8+, memory, or dextramer-sorted; not recorded which), taken on the day of the yellow fever booster vaccination. The CDR3 region has the DNA TGTGCCAGCAGTCCCGGGAATCGAATGTCAGAGCAGTTCTTC. Translation: CASSPGNRMSEQFF.